This TCR beta chain was observed in a study of cytomegalovirus exposure and HLA in healthy donors. The CDR3 is 15 residues long. The V gene's germline CDR1 is KGHSH and CDR2 LQKENI. Losses at the gene ends were 4 bases for V and 4 bases for J; bases not matched to a gene: 8. The repertoire was sequenced with immunoSEQ multiplex PCR; TCRdb's copy has only in-frame clones and lacks some. The sample yields 70,000 to 90,000 clones, around four fifths seen once. Points from the study as a whole: High specificity and sensitivity for cytomegalovirus status were reported for the classifier. Altogether, 164 TCR beta chains were recorded as cytomegalovirus-associated.

This clone was observed a single time. The antigen remains unidentified. This sequence was found in a man aged 25-45 years in good health and CMV-seronegative. V gene TRBV18 combines with J gene TRBJ2-5, with TRBD1 identical over 8 bases. The sample consisted of PBMCs. DNA of the CDR3: TGTGCCAGCTCACAAGGACAGGGTACGGGAGAGACCCAGTACTTC. Translating gives CASSQGQGTGETQYF.